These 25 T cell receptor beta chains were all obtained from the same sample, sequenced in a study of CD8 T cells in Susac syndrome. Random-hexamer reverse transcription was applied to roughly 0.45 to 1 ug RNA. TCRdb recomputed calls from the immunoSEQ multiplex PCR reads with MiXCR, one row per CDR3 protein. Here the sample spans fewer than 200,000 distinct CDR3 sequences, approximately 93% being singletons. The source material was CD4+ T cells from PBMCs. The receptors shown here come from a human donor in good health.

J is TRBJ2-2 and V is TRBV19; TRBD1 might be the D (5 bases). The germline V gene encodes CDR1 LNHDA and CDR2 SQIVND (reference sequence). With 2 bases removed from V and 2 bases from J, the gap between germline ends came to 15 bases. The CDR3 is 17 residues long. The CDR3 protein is CASSITRQLGNTGELFF. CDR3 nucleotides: TGTGCCAGTAGTATAACCAGACAGTTGGGCAACACCGGGGAGCTGTTTTTT. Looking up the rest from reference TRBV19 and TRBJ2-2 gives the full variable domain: DGGITQSPKYLFRKEGQNVTLSCEQNLNHDAMYWYRQDPGQGLRLIYYSQIVNDFQKGDIAEGYSVSREKKESFPLTVTSAQKNPTAFYLCASSITRQLGNTGELFFGEGSRLTVL.

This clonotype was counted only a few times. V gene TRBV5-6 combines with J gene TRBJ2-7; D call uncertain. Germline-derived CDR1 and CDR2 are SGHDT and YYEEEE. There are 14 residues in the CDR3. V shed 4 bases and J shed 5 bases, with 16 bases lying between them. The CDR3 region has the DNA TGTGCCAGCAGCCCTCTGACCGGCGGCGACGAGCAGTACTTC. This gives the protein CASSPLTGGDEQYF.

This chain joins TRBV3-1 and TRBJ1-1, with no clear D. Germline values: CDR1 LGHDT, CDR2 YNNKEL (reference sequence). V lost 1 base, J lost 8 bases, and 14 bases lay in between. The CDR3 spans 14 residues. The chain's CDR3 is CASSQGIGRGEAFF. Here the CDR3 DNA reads TGTGCCAGCAGCCAAGGTATCGGACGGGGAGAAGCTTTCTTT. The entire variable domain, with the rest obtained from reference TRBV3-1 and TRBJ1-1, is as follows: DTAVSQTPKYLVTQMGNDKSIKCEQNLGHDTMYWYKQDSKKFLKIMFSYNNKELIINETVPNRFSPKSPDKAHLNLHINSLELGDSAVYFCASSQGIGRGEAFFGQGTRLTVV.

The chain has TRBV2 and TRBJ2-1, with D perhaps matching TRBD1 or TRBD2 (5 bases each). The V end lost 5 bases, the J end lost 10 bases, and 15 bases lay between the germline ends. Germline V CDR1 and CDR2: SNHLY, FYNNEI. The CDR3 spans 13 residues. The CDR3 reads CASSFKTGREQFF. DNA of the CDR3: TGTGCCAGCAGTTTCAAAACGGGACGCGAGCAGTTCTTC.

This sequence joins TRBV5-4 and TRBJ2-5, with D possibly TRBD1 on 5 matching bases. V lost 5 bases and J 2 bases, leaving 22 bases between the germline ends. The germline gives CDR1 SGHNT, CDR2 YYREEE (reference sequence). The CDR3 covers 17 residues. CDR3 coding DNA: TGTGCCAGCAGTAACGGCGGCAGGGTCCAGGGACAAGAGACCCAGTACTTC. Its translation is CASSNGGRVQGQETQYF.

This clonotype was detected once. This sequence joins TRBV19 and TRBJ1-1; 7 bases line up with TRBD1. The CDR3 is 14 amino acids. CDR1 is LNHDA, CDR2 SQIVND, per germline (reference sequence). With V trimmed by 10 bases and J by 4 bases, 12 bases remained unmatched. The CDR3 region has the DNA TGTGCCATTATAACTGACAGGGTCGTCACTGAAGCTTTCTTT. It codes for CAIITDRVVTEAFF.

CDR3 residues: CASSIPGQGRYGYTF. CDR3 nucleotides: TGTGCCAGTAGTATTCCGGGACAGGGGAGGTATGGCTACACCTTC. The chain recombines TRBV19 with TRBJ1-2, with 10 bases that match TRBD1. This CDR3 is 15 amino acids long. Trimming at V came to 3 bases and at J to 5 bases, leaving 6 bases not matched to a gene. The germline gives CDR1 LNHDA, CDR2 SQIVND (reference sequence).

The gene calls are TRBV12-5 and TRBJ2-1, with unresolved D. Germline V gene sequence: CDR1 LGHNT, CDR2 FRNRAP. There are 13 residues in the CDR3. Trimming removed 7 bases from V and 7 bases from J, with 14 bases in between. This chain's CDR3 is CASAQSGGNEQFF. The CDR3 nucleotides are TGTGCTAGTGCTCAATCGGGTGGGAATGAGCAGTTCTTC.

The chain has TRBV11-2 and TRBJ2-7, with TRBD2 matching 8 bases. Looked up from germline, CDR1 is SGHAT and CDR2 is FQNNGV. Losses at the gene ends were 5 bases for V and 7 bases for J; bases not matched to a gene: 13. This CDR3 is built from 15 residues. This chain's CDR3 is CASSLLFEPGGEQYF. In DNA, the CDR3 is TGTGCCAGCAGCCTCTTATTTGAACCGGGGGGGGAGCAGTACTTC.

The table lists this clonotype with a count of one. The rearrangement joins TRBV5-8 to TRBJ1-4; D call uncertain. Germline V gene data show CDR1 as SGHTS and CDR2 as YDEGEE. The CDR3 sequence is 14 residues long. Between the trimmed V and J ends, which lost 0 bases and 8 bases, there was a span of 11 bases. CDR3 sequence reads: CASSLAETKEKLFF. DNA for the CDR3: TGTGCCAGCAGCTTGGCCGAGACAAAAGAAAAACTGTTTTTT.

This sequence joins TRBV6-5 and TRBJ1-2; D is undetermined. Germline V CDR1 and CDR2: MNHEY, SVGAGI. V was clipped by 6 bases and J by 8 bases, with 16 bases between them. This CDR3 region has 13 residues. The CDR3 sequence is CASSRARAQGYTF. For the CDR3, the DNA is TGTGCCAGCAGCCGCGCGAGGGCGCAAGGCTACACCTTC.

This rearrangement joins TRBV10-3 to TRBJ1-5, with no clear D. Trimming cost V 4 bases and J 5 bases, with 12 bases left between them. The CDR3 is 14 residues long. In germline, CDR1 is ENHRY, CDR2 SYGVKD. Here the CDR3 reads CAISAQGGHQPQHF. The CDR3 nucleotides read TGTGCCATCAGTGCACAAGGCGGGCATCAGCCCCAGCATTTT.

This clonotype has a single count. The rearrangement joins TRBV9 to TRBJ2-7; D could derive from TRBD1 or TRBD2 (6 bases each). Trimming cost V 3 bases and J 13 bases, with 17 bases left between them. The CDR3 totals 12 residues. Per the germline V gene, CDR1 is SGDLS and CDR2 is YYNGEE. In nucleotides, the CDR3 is TGTGCCAGCAGCGGACCCCGGGGGCAGGGATACTTC. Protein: CASSGPRGQGYF.

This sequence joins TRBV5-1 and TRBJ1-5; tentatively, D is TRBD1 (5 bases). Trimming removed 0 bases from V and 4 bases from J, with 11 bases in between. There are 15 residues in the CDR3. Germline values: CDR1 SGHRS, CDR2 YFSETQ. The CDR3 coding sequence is TGCGCCAGCAGCTTGGGGGACGGTCGTAATCAGCCCCAGCATTTT. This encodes CASSLGDGRNQPQHF.

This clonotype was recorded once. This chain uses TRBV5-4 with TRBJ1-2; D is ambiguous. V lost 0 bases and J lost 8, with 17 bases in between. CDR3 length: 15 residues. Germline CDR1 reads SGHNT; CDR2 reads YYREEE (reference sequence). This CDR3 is CASSLAGLEGLGYTF. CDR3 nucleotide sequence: TGTGCCAGCAGCTTGGCCGGATTGGAGGGTCTGGGCTACACCTTC.

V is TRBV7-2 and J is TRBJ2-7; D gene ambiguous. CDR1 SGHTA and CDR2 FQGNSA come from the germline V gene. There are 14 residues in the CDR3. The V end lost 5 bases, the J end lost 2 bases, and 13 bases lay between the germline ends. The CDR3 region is CASSVNPTTYEQYF. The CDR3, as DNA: TGTGCCAGCAGCGTAAACCCGACAACCTACGAGCAGTACTTC.

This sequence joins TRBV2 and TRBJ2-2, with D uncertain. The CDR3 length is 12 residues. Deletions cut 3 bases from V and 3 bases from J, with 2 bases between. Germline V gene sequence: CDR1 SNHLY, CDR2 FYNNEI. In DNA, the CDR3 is TGTGCCAGCAGTGAGTACACCGGGGAGCTGTTTTTT. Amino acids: CASSEYTGELFF.

The CDR3 loop reads CASSQGRSTDTQYF. CDR3 nucleotide sequence: TGTGCCTCCAGCCAGGGACGGAGCACAGATACGCAGTATTTT. The chain recombines TRBV30 with TRBJ2-3; D tentatively fits TRBD1 or TRBD2 (5 bases each). Germline loops: CDR1 GTSNPN, CDR2 SVGIG (reference sequence). V gave up 7 bases and J gave up 0 bases, with 14 bases separating them. This CDR3 has 14 residues.

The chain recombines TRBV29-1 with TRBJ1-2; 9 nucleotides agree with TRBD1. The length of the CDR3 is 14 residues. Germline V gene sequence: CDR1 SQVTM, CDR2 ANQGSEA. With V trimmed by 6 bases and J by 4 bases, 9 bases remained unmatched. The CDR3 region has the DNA TGCAGCGTCCTACAGGGGGCCAATTCCTATGGCTACACCTTC. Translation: CSVLQGANSYGYTF. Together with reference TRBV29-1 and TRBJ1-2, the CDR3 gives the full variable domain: SAVISQKPSRDICQRGTSLTIQCQVDSQVTMMFWYRQQPGQSLTLIATANQGSEATYESGFVIDKFPISRPNLTFSTLTVSNMSPEDSSIYLCSVLQGANSYGYTFGSGTRLTVV.

The CDR3 sequence: CASSRIQGGYGYTF. In DNA form, the CDR3 reads TGTGCCAGCAGCCGAATACAGGGAGGCTATGGCTACACCTTC. The chain carries TRBV7-9 and TRBJ1-2; D may be TRBD1 (6 bases). Germline CDR1 SEHNR, CDR2 FQNEAQ (reference sequence). V lost 5 bases, J lost 4 bases, and 14 bases lay in between. This CDR3 is 14 amino acids long.

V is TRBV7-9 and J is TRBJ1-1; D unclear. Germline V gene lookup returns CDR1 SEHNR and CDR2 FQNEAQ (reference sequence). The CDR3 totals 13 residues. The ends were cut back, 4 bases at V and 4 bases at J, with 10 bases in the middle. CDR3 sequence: CASSSPWRTEAFF. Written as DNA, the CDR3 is TGTGCCAGCAGCTCGCCTTGGCGCACTGAAGCTTTCTTT. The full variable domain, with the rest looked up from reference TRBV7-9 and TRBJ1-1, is DTGVSQNPRHKITKRGQNVTFRCDPISEHNRLYWYRQTLGQGPEFLTYFQNEAQLEKSRLLSDRFSAERPKGSFSTLEIQRTEQGDSAMYLCASSSPWRTEAFFGQGTRLTVV.

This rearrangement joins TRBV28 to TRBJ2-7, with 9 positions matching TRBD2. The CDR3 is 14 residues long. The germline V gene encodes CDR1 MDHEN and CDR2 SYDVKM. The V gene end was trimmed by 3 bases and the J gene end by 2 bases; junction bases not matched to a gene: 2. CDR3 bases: TGTGCCAGCAGTTTGCTAGCGGGGCCCTACGAGCAGTACTTC. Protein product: CASSLLAGPYEQYF. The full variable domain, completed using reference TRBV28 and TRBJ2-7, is DVKVTQSSRYLVKRTGEKVFLECVQDMDHENMFWYRQDPGLGLRLIYFSYDVKMKEKGDIPEGYSVSREKKERFSLILESASTNQTSMYLCASSLLAGPYEQYFGPGTRLTVT.

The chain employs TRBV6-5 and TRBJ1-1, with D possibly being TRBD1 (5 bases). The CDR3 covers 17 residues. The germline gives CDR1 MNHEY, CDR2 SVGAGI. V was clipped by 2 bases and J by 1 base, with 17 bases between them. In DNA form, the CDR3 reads TGTGCCAGCAGTTACGCGGGCAGGGCCAAAGGGAACACTGAAGCTTTCTTT. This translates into CASSYAGRAKGNTEAFF.

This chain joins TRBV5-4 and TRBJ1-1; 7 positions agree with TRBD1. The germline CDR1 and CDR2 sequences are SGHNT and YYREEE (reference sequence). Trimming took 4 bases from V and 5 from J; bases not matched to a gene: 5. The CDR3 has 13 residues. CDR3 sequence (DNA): TGTGCCAGCAGCCAGACAGGGAGAACTGAAGCTTTCTTT. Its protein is CASSQTGRTEAFF. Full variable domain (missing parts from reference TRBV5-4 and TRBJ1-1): ETGVTQSPTHLIKTRGQQVTLRCSSQSGHNTVSWYQQALGQGPQFIFQYYREEENGRGNFPPRFSGLQFPNYSSELNVNALELDDSALYLCASSQTGRTEAFFGQGTRLTVV.

CDR3 sequence: CASSIQTFDTGELFF. CDR3 in DNA: TGCGCCAGCAGCATACAGACCTTTGACACCGGGGAGCTGTTTTTT. This chain joins TRBV5-1 and TRBJ2-2, with D uncertain. Trimming shortened V by 4 bases and J by 3 bases, and 13 bases separated the two germline ends. CDR1 SGHRS and CDR2 YFSETQ come from the germline V gene. CDR3 size: 15 residues.